The 16 T cell receptor beta chains below come from one sample, sequenced in a study of beta chain features in type 1 diabetes. The study's findings and limits: Across all four CD4+ subsets, people with type 1 diabetes showed modestly shorter TCRB CDR3s.

These TCRs' antigens remain unknown. Reverse transcription of all isolated RNA meant that expressed TCRB transcripts were sequenced. Clones were sequenced by immunoSEQ multiplex PCR, and TCRdb holds only the in-frame ones, with some missing. The sample has under 300,000 clones; approximately 25% are singletons. Sequencing was done on a sample of naive CD4+ T cells from blood. The receptors here all came from a woman in her twenties or thirties with type 1 diabetes.

This chain uses TRBV18 with TRBJ1-5, with D unclear. Germline CDR1 KGHSH, CDR2 LQKENI. Trimming stripped 1 base from V and 1 base from J, with 11 bases between. The CDR3 is made up of 16 amino acids. As DNA, the CDR3 is TGTGCCAGCTCACCACTGGAGGGTTTCAGCAATCAGCCCCAGCATTTT. Amino acid sequence: CASSPLEGFSNQPQHF.

The V call is TRBV20-1, the J call TRBJ2-5; D remains unclear. The CDR3 sequence is 11 residues long. The germline gives CDR1 DFQATT, CDR2 SNEGSKA (reference sequence). With 5 bases removed from V and 5 bases from J, the gap between germline ends came to 9 bases. DNA of the CDR3: TGCAGTGCTCGAAAGCCGGAGACCCAGTACTTC. Its protein is CSARKPETQYF.

This chain links TRBV29-1 with TRBJ1-1; D possibly corresponds to TRBD1 (5 bases). Germline CDR1 SQVTM, CDR2 ANQGSEA. Trimming took 2 bases from V and 4 from J, leaving 11 bases between them. The CDR3 has 13 amino acids. The CDR3 DNA reads as TGCAGCGTTGAACATCGGGGGGGCACTGAAGCTTTCTTT. Residues: CSVEHRGGTEAFF.

The chain joins TRBV5-4 to TRBJ2-3, with 11 bases aligning to TRBD2. The germline gives CDR1 SGHNT, CDR2 YYREEE (reference sequence). The CDR3 extends over 15 amino acids. The V segment lost 0 bases and the J segment 6 bases; nucleotides outside the gene matches: 3. CDR3 region: CASSLVLAGGDTQYF. In DNA, the CDR3 is TGTGCCAGCAGCTTGGTGCTAGCGGGAGGCGATACGCAGTATTTT.

The rearrangement uses TRBV5-4 and TRBJ2-7, with a tentative D call TRBD2 (6 bases). CDR1 and CDR2 from the germline V gene are SGHNT and YYREEE (reference sequence). Trimming stripped 4 bases from V and 5 bases from J, with 13 bases between. This CDR3 spans 13 amino acids. For the CDR3, the DNA is TGTGCCAGCAGCCCTCCGTGGGGGGACGAGCAGTACTTC. It encodes CASSPPWGDEQYF.

The rearrangement uses TRBV28 and TRBJ1-2; the D is unclear. Germline assignment: CDR1 MDHEN and CDR2 SYDVKM. The CDR3 length is 11 residues. Between the trimmed V and J ends, which lost 5 bases and 8 bases, there was a span of 9 bases. CDR3 DNA: TGTGCCAGCAGTGGGCCCCTCGGCTACACCTTC. Translating it yields CASSGPLGYTF.

Comment on this clone: Relative to the germline gene, one junction end is altered; a read error may explain this. Here the CDR3 reads CASREDRPLAFF. CDR3 in DNA: TGTGCCAGCAGAGAAGACAGGCCATTGGCTTTCTTT. The chain recombines TRBV2 with TRBJ1-1; TRBD1 is a possible D gene (6 bases). CDR1 SNHLY and CDR2 FYNNEI come from the germline V gene. The CDR3 contains 12 residues.

The CDR3 DNA sequence: TGTGCCAGCAGCCCAGCGGGAGGGCCCGACGAGCAGTACTTC. Amino acids: CASSPAGGPDEQYF. The J gene is TRBJ2-7, the V gene TRBV7-9; 10 bases are a match to TRBD2. Trimming took 5 bases from V and 5 from J; bases not matched to a gene: 6. The germline V gene encodes CDR1 SEHNR and CDR2 FQNEAQ (reference sequence). The CDR3 consists of 14 residues.

Remarks on this clone: Distinct nucleotide sequences in the sample also encode this CDR3. For the CDR3, the DNA is TGCAGCGTCGCGGGACAGGGGGATCAGCCCCAGCATTTT. Translation: CSVAGQGDQPQHF. The chain uses TRBV29-1 and TRBJ1-5; 11 bases line up with TRBD1. Germline V CDR1 and CDR2: SQVTM, ANQGSEA. The CDR3 spans 13 residues. V was pared by 6 bases and J by 5 bases, with 3 bases of the junction left unmatched.

The chain recombines TRBV5-1 with TRBJ2-5; 9 bases align to TRBD2. CDR3 length: 16 residues. In germline, CDR1 is SGHRS, CDR2 YFSETQ. V dropped 0 bases and J dropped 3; count of bases not matched to a gene: 6. DNA of the CDR3: TGCGCCAGCAGCTTGGCTGCGGGAGGGTCCGAAGAGACCCAGTACTTC. As protein: CASSLAAGGSEETQYF.

This rearrangement joins TRBV9 to TRBJ2-1, with 8 bases that match TRBD2. The germline CDR1 and CDR2 sequences are SGDLS and YYNGEE. J was trimmed by 6 bases and V by 3 bases; bases with no gene match: 5. This CDR3 has 14 residues. The CDR3 here is CASSEAGVGNEQFF. The CDR3, as DNA: TGTGCCAGCAGCGAAGCGGGAGTGGGCAATGAGCAGTTCTTC.

This clone was seen only a few times. Different DNA sequences within this sample yield the same CDR3. For the CDR3, the DNA is TGTGCCACCAGCAGAGATCTCTCTGGGGCCAACGTCCTGACTTTC. Its translation: CATSRDLSGANVLTF. V gene TRBV15 combines with J gene TRBJ2-6, with unresolved D. Trimming took 0 bases from V and 0 from J, leaving 3 bases between them. The CDR3 length is 15 residues. Germline loops: CDR1 LNHNV, CDR2 YYDKDF (reference sequence).

This sequence joins TRBV5-1 and TRBJ2-3, with TRBD2 identical over 13 bases. With V trimmed by 4 bases and J by 5 bases, 7 bases remained unmatched. CDR3 length: 16 residues. The germline gives CDR1 SGHRS, CDR2 YFSETQ. Here the CDR3 reads CASSAGTSGIIDTQYF. CDR3 nucleotides: TGCGCCAGCAGCGCGGGGACTAGCGGGATCATAGATACGCAGTATTTT.

This clone was detected only a few times. The chain couples TRBV30 to TRBJ2-3; D possibly corresponds to TRBD2 (6 bases). Trimming took 0 bases from V and 0 from J, leaving 7 bases between them. This CDR3 spans 14 amino acids. The V gene's germline CDR1 is GTSNPN and CDR2 SVGIG (reference sequence). CDR3 loop: CAWSVGTSTDTQYF. The CDR3, as DNA: TGTGCCTGGAGTGTAGGGACTAGCACAGATACGCAGTATTTT.

The chain links TRBV28 to TRBJ2-7, with D tentatively TRBD1 (6 bases). Germline lookup yields CDR1 MDHEN and CDR2 SYDVKM. This CDR3 has 13 residues. The V end lost 8 bases, the J end lost 0 bases, and 11 bases lay between the germline ends. In DNA form, the CDR3 reads TGTGCCAGCCTCCGGGACAACTCCTACGAGCAGTACTTC. Amino acid sequence: CASLRDNSYEQYF.

The genes are TRBV14 and TRBJ2-1; no firm D call. Germline V gene data show CDR1 as SGHDN and CDR2 as FVKESK. The length of the CDR3 is 15 residues. Trimming removed 4 bases at V and 6 bases at J, with 16 bases between. Here the CDR3 reads CASSPRRESGNEQFF. DNA for the CDR3: TGTGCCAGCAGCCCCCGCCGCGAATCTGGCAATGAGCAGTTCTTC.